These T cell receptor beta chains were read from a single sample in a study of cytomegalovirus exposure and HLA in healthy donors. The data were produced by immunoSEQ multiplex PCR, yet TCRdb's version contains in-frame clones alone and is incomplete. This sample carries approximately 120,000 clones, approximately 69% of them seen once, and the ten largest clones take around 4%. The sample taken for sequencing was PBMCs. The receptors derive from a man aged 35-49 years in good health and CMV-seropositive. Each CDR3 is given with its conserved first and last residue. D genes are given only for firm matches. The size field is filled for only some rows; it gives once, few, many or a size class.

cdr3_nt	cdr3_aa	d_call	v_call	j_call	clone_size
TGTGCCAGCAGCGTGCTAGCGGGAGCCTACGAGCAGTACTTC	CASSVLAGAYEQYF	TRBD2	TRBV7-2	TRBJ2-7	once
TGTGCCATCAGTGACGGGACAGTGAACACCGGGGAGCTGTTTTTT	CAISDGTVNTGELFF	TRBD1	TRBV10-3	TRBJ2-2	.
TGTGCCATCAGTGAAAGCGGGGGGTCCTACAATGAGCAGTTCTTC	CAISESGGSYNEQFF	TRBD2	TRBV10-3	TRBJ2-1	.
TGTGCCAGCAGGTCATCCGGGAGGGTGAACAATGAGCAGTTCTTC	CASRSSGRVNNEQFF	TRBD2	TRBV9	TRBJ2-1	.
TGCGCCAGCAGTAACCGGGACACTTGGACAGATACGCAGTATTTT	CASSNRDTWTDTQYF	.	TRBV10-2	TRBJ2-3	.
TGTGCAAGTCGCTTAGTCCGGTCGGGGCAGTACTTC	CASRLVRSGQYF	.	TRBV12-2	TRBJ2-7	.
TGTGCCAGCAGCCATTTCCCGGGACTAGCGGGAGGGTACAATGAGCAGTTCTTC	CASSHFPGLAGGYNEQFF	TRBD2	TRBV14	TRBJ2-1	.
TGTGCCAGCAGTCTTGAATTGCGTGATACAGATACGCAGTATTTT	CASSLELRDTDTQYF	.	TRBV2	TRBJ2-3	.
TGTGCCAGCAGCCTACGGGATCGAGGGGAGACCCAGTACTTC	CASSLRDRGETQYF	.	TRBV7-9	TRBJ2-5	.
TGTGCCAGCAGTGGGGTAAGGGGCCAAGAGACCCAGTACTTC	CASSGVRGQETQYF	.	TRBV6-1	TRBJ2-5	once
TGTGCCAGCAGAAGACAGGCCTTCCAAGAGACCCAGTACTTC	CASRRQAFQETQYF	.	TRBV6-1	TRBJ2-5	.
TGTGCCAGCAGCCTAGGCAGCGGGGGGCAAGAGACCCAGTACTTC	CASSLGSGGQETQYF	TRBD2	TRBV28	TRBJ2-5	.
TGTGCCAGCAGCAGTTTAACCGAACAGGGTCCAAGCAATCAGCCCCAGCATTTT	CASSSLTEQGPSNQPQHF	.	TRBV27	TRBJ1-5	.
TGTGCCAGCAGCGTCCGGGGGGCCTGGGATGGCTACACCTTC	CASSVRGAWDGYTF	.	TRBV13	TRBJ1-2	once
TGCAGCGTGGGGACAGGGGCCTCCTATGGCTACACCTTC	CSVGTGASYGYTF	TRBD1	TRBV29-1	TRBJ1-2	.
TGTGCCAGCAGCTTAGATCAGGGGACCAGGTACGAGCAGTACTTC	CASSLDQGTRYEQYF	.	TRBV7-9	TRBJ2-7	.
TGTGCCAGTAGTATTAGCACAGGGCGAGATGGCTACACCTTC	CASSISTGRDGYTF	.	TRBV19	TRBJ1-2	.
TGTGCCAGCAGCCCCCACGGCTACGAGCAGTACTTC	CASSPHGYEQYF	.	TRBV5-5	TRBJ2-7	few
TGTGCCAGCAGCTTAAGCTACGGGAACACTGAAGCTTTCTTT	CASSLSYGNTEAFF	.	TRBV7-6	TRBJ1-1	.
TGTGCCAGTCGGGACAGGGGGCGAAGCAATCAGCCCCAGCATTTT	CASRDRGRSNQPQHF	TRBD1	TRBV19	TRBJ1-5	.
TGTGCCAGCAGCTTAGCGTCGGCGGGGAACGGTCAGCCCCAGCATTTT	CASSLASAGNGQPQHF	.	TRBV7-8	TRBJ1-5	.
TGTGCCAGCAGCCTAGGGAATGGTGCGGGGGTGGGGTCCTACGAGCAGTACTTC	CASSLGNGAGVGSYEQYF	TRBD2	TRBV7-8	TRBJ2-7	.
TGTGCCAGCAGTGACGAGGTTCAATATGGCTACACCTTC	CASSDEVQYGYTF	.	TRBV2	TRBJ1-2	few
TGTGCCAGCGTAGGGGTCACTGAAGCTTTCTTT	CASVGVTEAFF	.	TRBV28	TRBJ1-1	.
TGTGCCAGCAGATTAACAGGGGACAACACAGATACGCAGTATTTT	CASRLTGDNTDTQYF	TRBD1	TRBV7-9	TRBJ2-3	few
TGTGCCAGCAGCCCGGACCTAGCGAGGGATACGCAGTATTTT	CASSPDLARDTQYF	.	TRBV14	TRBJ2-3	.
TGTGCCAGCAGCGGGACAGGGGCGGGTGAAAAACTGTTTTTT	CASSGTGAGEKLFF	TRBD1	TRBV5-6	TRBJ1-4	.
TGTGCCAGCAGCTCGGAAGGGAGAGGGGCCAACGTCCTGACTTTC	CASSSEGRGANVLTF	.	TRBV5-6	TRBJ2-6	.
TGTGCCAGCAGCTTATTGGACTTCCAAGAGACCCAGTACTTC	CASSLLDFQETQYF	.	TRBV7-7	TRBJ2-5	.
TGTGCCAGCAGTTTGAGTCTAGCGGGAGGCGGGGAGCAGTACTTC	CASSLSLAGGGEQYF	TRBD2	TRBV28	TRBJ2-7	.
TGTGCCATCAGTGAGTGGGGAGCAGACACTGAAGCTTTCTTT	CAISEWGADTEAFF	.	TRBV10-3	TRBJ1-1	.
TGCGCCAGCAGCCAAGAGGTCAGGGGGTGGAAGGGCTACACCTTC	CASSQEVRGWKGYTF	TRBD1	TRBV4-1	TRBJ1-2	.
TGTGCCATCAGCCGAATACTTCCGGGACAGGGATCAGTCGGCACCGGGGAGCTGTTTTTT	CAISRILPGQGSVGTGELFF	TRBD1	TRBV10-3	TRBJ2-2	.
TGTGCCAGCAGCCCCCAAGTCAGTATACAAGAGACCCAGTACTTC	CASSPQVSIQETQYF	.	TRBV7-2	TRBJ2-5	.
TGCGCCAGCAGCTTGTCTGCCGGGACAGGTGAAGCTTTCTTT	CASSLSAGTGEAFF	TRBD1	TRBV5-1	TRBJ1-1	.
TGTGCCAGTTCGGACACCTACTATGGCTACACCTTC	CASSDTYYGYTF	.	TRBV19	TRBJ1-2	few
TGTGCCAGCAGCTTAGTCCCAGGACAGGGGACAGATACGCAGTATTTT	CASSLVPGQGTDTQYF	TRBD1	TRBV7-2	TRBJ2-3	.
TGTGCCAGCAGCCCCGAGGACAGGAAGCAGTTCTTC	CASSPEDRKQFF	TRBD1	TRBV5-5	TRBJ2-1	.
TGTGCCAGCAGCCCCGCGGGCGGCACCTACGAGCAGTACTTC	CASSPAGGTYEQYF	.	TRBV7-3	TRBJ2-7	.
TGTGCTAGTGGTTTGGGGAGGAACACCATATATTTT	CASGLGRNTIYF	.	TRBV12-5	TRBJ1-3	.
TGTGCCAGCAGCTTAGGCCTAGCGGGGAACAATGAGCAGTTCTTC	CASSLGLAGNNEQFF	TRBD2	TRBV7-2	TRBJ2-1	.
TGTGCCAGTAGTTCGTCAGGGTTATCGAACCAAGAGACCCAGTACTTC	CASSSSGLSNQETQYF	.	TRBV19	TRBJ2-5	once